This T cell receptor (beta chain) is from a study of OX40 agonist ivuxolimab in advanced cancers. Study results and caveats: Low normalized T-cell clonal expansion also characterized some of the nonresponders. Compared with CD4+, CD8+ T cells on average had more expanded clones.

As concerns this clone: Its matching antigen is unknown.

The CDR3 spans 15 residues. Deletions cut 2 bases from V and 0 bases from J, with 10 bases between. In germline, CDR1 is SNHLY, CDR2 FYNNEI. Sequencing was performed with immunoSEQ multiplex PCR; in TCRdb, only in-frame clones are kept and a portion is missing. Among tens of thousands of clones listed, over 85% were seen once. The TCR was taken from an adult with an advanced solid tumor such as melanoma, head and neck, liver or kidney cancer. The source material was CD4+ or CD8+ T cells sorted from blood, sampled in a trial of the OX40 agonist ivuxolimab. The genes are TRBV2 and TRBJ1-2, with D perhaps TRBD1 (6 bases). The CDR3 is CASSETGGSNYGYTF. The CDR3 DNA reads as TGTGCCAGCAGTGAAACGGGGGGCTCTAACTATGGCTACACCTTC. The whole variable domain, filled in from reference TRBV2 and TRBJ1-2, reads EPEVTQTPSHQVTQMGQEVILRCVPISNHLYFYWYRQILGQKVEFLVSFYNNEISEKSEIFDDQFSVERPDGSNFTLKIRSTKLEDSAMYFCASSETGGSNYGYTFGSGTRLTVV.